This section outlines one T cell receptor (beta chain) sequence together with its context. The data derive from a study of T-cell memory formation after mild COVID-19. TCRdb passed the 5' RACE reads through MiXCR, listing each CDR3 protein once. The sample has 80,000 to 95,000 distinct CDR3 sequences, roughly 25% seen once. V shed 2 bases and J shed 2 bases, with 10 bases lying between them. The CDR3 sequence is 14 residues long. Per germline, CDR1 GTSNPN and CDR2 SVGIG (reference sequence). The sequence was obtained from a man between 18 and 29 years old who had mild COVID-19 (a few samples of this study predate the infection). Cell type and time point are not known. The chain recombines TRBV30 with TRBJ2-1, with D perhaps being TRBD1 or TRBD2 (5 bases each). The material sequenced was PBMCs or a T cell subset sorted from them (not recorded which). CDR3 nucleotide sequence: TGTGCCTGGAGTTTTGGGACCCCCTACAATGAGCAGTTCTTC. It codes for CAWSFGTPYNEQFF.